This T cell receptor beta chain was captured by sequencing in a study of T cells in tuberculosis. The wider study: Sequenced TCRs come from CD1B-GMM tetramer-binding T cells.

The table lists this clone with a few counts. The antigen is not known. The table came from immunoSEQ multiplex PCR; TCRdb's copy has only in-frame clones and leaves some out. Here the sample spans 40,000 to 50,000 clones, about 95% being singletons. Study-level findings and limits: Active tuberculosis cases were adults; controls were adolescents. Active tuberculosis alpha repertoires lay closer to GMM-specific TCRs than controls'.

The TCR was taken from a donor between 10 and 29 years old with latent tuberculosis or without tuberculosis infection. The sample taken for sequencing was PBMCs.

The CDR3 bases are TGTGCCAGCAGCAGACCAGAGCCGGGACAGGGAAATAATTCACCCCTCCACTTT. Protein product: CASSRPEPGQGNNSPLHF. V gene TRBV21-1 combines with J gene TRBJ1-6; the D call in the table, TRBD1, was not verified against the DNA. TRBV21-1 has pseudogene status. This CDR3 spans 18 amino acids.